What follows is one T cell receptor beta chain and its context. Possible read error: a much larger clone is one base away. The data originate from a study of T and B cells in COVID-19 patients. Germline lookup yields CDR1 MNHNS and CDR2 SASEGT. CDR3 length: 15 amino acids. BIOMED2 TRB-A/B primer pools were used in multiplex TRB PCR. TCRdb re-called the multiplex PCR reads through MiXCR, storing one row per CDR3 protein. The sample shows about 3,200 distinct CDR3 sequences, around a quarter of them seen only once. Blood genomic DNA input for TRB amplification was about 250-500 ng. The receptor comes from a human donor with active COVID-19. The J gene is TRBJ1-5, the V gene TRBV6-1, with unresolved D. The sample was blood. The CDR3 DNA is TGTGTCAGCAGTGAGGGCGGGGTACCCAATCAGCCCCAGCATTTT. It yields the protein CVSSEGGVPNQPQHF.